The rows below give T cell receptor beta chains drawn from one sample of a study of PD-1 blockade in classical Hodgkin lymphoma. Clones were read by immunoSEQ multiplex PCR, and TCRdb kept only the in-frame ones, dropping some. The sample carries around 19,000 clones, roughly 90% recorded once. Sequencing used peripheral blood mononuclear cells (PBMCs), obtained before the second cycle of nivolumab. Receptor source: a human donor with classical Hodgkin lymphoma. The CDR3 runs from the conserved cysteine through the conserved F or W. The order of the fields is J gene, V gene, CDR3 protein.

J gene: TRBJ2-7; V gene: TRBV7-9; CDR3 protein: CASSLDRGSEEQYF
J gene: TRBJ1-1; V gene: TRBV6-5; CDR3 protein: CASSYSQSNTEAFF
J gene: TRBJ1-2; V gene: TRBV14; CDR3 protein: CASSRDRADGYTF
J gene: TRBJ1-1; V gene: TRBV5-1; CDR3 protein: CASSIGTSNTEAFF
J gene: TRBJ2-2; V gene: TRBV7-8; CDR3 protein: CASEWGGTGELFF
J gene: TRBJ2-7; V gene: TRBV28; CDR3 protein: CASSPQGAQGYEQYF
J gene: TRBJ2-3; V gene: TRBV30; CDR3 protein: CAWSGKTDTQYF
J gene: TRBJ1-1; V gene: TRBV7-4; CDR3 protein: CASSYCLRWTEAFF
J gene: TRBJ2-2; V gene: TRBV5-1; CDR3 protein: CASSSQGTGELFF
J gene: TRBJ2-1; V gene: TRBV5-1; CDR3 protein: CASSVGVVDEQFF
J gene: TRBJ2-3; V gene: TRBV5-1; CDR3 protein: CASSLGGTDTQYF
J gene: TRBJ2-3; V gene: TRBV9; CDR3 protein: CASSLTHGGTDTQYF
J gene: TRBJ1-1; V gene: TRBV5-1; CDR3 protein: CASSLKGTGSEAFF
J gene: TRBJ1-3; V gene: TRBV5-1; CDR3 protein: CASSPDGGSGNTIYF
J gene: TRBJ1-1; V gene: TRBV7-8; CDR3 protein: CASSLAGGGAGGNTEAFF
J gene: TRBJ2-5; V gene: TRBV15; CDR3 protein: CATSRDSGVAETQYF
J gene: TRBJ2-1; V gene: TRBV5-1; CDR3 protein: CASSSTGGGNEQFF
J gene: TRBJ2-1; V gene: TRBV19; CDR3 protein: CASSIRLAGNSYNEQFF
J gene: TRBJ1-2; V gene: TRBV19; CDR3 protein: CASSMGLSYGYTF
J gene: TRBJ2-5; V gene: TRBV27; CDR3 protein: CASSSEGAETQYF
J gene: TRBJ2-7; V gene: TRBV7-9; CDR3 protein: CASSQDGGNFEQYF
J gene: TRBJ1-4; V gene: TRBV25-1; CDR3 protein: CASSDRGEAEKLFF
J gene: TRBJ1-1; V gene: TRBV7-8; CDR3 protein: CASSLTGKDTEAFF
J gene: TRBJ2-7; V gene: TRBV7-2; CDR3 protein: CASSSGFESYEQYF
J gene: TRBJ1-1; V gene: TRBV10-3; CDR3 protein: CAISESGGKNTEAFF
J gene: TRBJ2-5; V gene: TRBV4-3; CDR3 protein: CASSLLEGGQETQYF
J gene: TRBJ1-4; V gene: TRBV6-1; CDR3 protein: CASRDGQTPNEKLFF
J gene: TRBJ1-5; V gene: TRBV5-4; CDR3 protein: CASSPGTGIDQPQHF
J gene: TRBJ2-7; V gene: TRBV23-1; CDR3 protein: CASSRVRQLSYEQYF
J gene: TRBJ1-2; V gene: TRBV2; CDR3 protein: CASRQTGYGYTF
J gene: .; V gene: TRBV2; CDR3 protein: CASNPDTYEQYF
J gene: TRBJ1-4; V gene: TRBV7-9; CDR3 protein: CASSYAGGMYEKLFF
J gene: TRBJ1-4; V gene: TRBV28; CDR3 protein: CASSLLGSATNEKLFF
J gene: TRBJ2-5; V gene: TRBV28; CDR3 protein: CASRPGLAGTMGETQYF
J gene: TRBJ2-3; V gene: TRBV6-1; CDR3 protein: CASRPLAGGADTQYF
J gene: TRBJ2-4; V gene: TRBV7-3; CDR3 protein: CALDRDLAKNIQYF
J gene: TRBJ1-1; V gene: TRBV7-9; CDR3 protein: CASSFFGVNTEAFF
J gene: TRBJ2-7; V gene: TRBV4-1; CDR3 protein: CASSQGQPLSSYEQYF
J gene: TRBJ2-7; V gene: TRBV5-1; CDR3 protein: CASSFWGRGNGEQYF
J gene: TRBJ2-2; V gene: TRBV5-1; CDR3 protein: CASSKTTNTGELFF
J gene: TRBJ1-2; V gene: TRBV7-9; CDR3 protein: CASSTETGVSYGYTF
J gene: TRBJ2-2; V gene: TRBV11-1; CDR3 protein: CASSLPGLRELFF
J gene: TRBJ2-1; V gene: TRBV12-5; CDR3 protein: CASGIPGTHNEQFF
J gene: TRBJ2-5; V gene: TRBV5-1; CDR3 protein: CASSYSGGAWETQYF
J gene: TRBJ1-2; V gene: TRBV10-3; CDR3 protein: CAISEPVGGSPNYGYTF
J gene: TRBJ1-2; V gene: TRBV7-9; CDR3 protein: CASSARGSNYGYTF
J gene: TRBJ2-7; V gene: TRBV7-8; CDR3 protein: CASSPGTSGGAYSYEQYF
J gene: TRBJ2-5; V gene: TRBV29-1; CDR3 protein: CSVGADQETQYF
J gene: TRBJ1-1; V gene: TRBV4-1; CDR3 protein: CASVDRGYTEAFF
J gene: TRBJ2-7; V gene: TRBV5-1; CDR3 protein: CASSEASGGPYEQYF
J gene: TRBJ1-1; V gene: TRBV5-1; CDR3 protein: CASSSEPGTEAFF
J gene: TRBJ2-7; V gene: TRBV7-2; CDR3 protein: CASSLLGGSSYEQYF
J gene: TRBJ1-6; V gene: TRBV18; CDR3 protein: CASSRKRGESYNSPLHF
J gene: TRBJ2-4; V gene: TRBV7-9; CDR3 protein: CASSLDAVKNIQYF